These 20 T cell receptor beta chains were all obtained from the same sample, sequenced in a study of shared clonotypes between healthy human individuals. Only in-frame clones appear in the TCRdb table, and some are missing; sequencing was by immunoSEQ multiplex PCR. Seen here are around 2.5 million clones, more than 85% observed once, and the top ten hold about 0.38%. Sequencing was performed on naive CD4+ T cells from PBMCs. Subset denoted: CD45RA+ positively selected. The receptor set was obtained from a man younger than 30 in good health. Some clones in this sample may be carry-over from other donors' samples.

Details on this clone: This sample also contains other DNA sequences that code for the same CDR3. This sequence joins TRBV28 and TRBJ2-5; the match to TRBD1 covers 10 bases. This CDR3 is built from 14 residues. Trimming at V came to 3 bases and at J to 2 bases, leaving 0 bases not matched to a gene. Per the germline V gene, CDR1 is MDHEN and CDR2 is SYDVKM. In DNA form, the CDR3 reads TGTGCCAGCAGTTTGGGACAGGGGCAAGAGACCCAGTACTTC. This translates into CASSLGQGQETQYF.

V is TRBV19 and J is TRBJ2-1; 8 bases map to TRBD2. J gave up 8 bases and V 7 bases, and 10 bases lay outside the gene matches. The length of the CDR3 is 14 residues. CDR1 is LNHDA and CDR2 is SQIVND in the germline V gene (reference sequence). This CDR3 reads CASTWSGSRDEQFF. The CDR3 coding sequence is TGTGCCAGTACTTGGAGCGGGAGTCGGGATGAGCAGTTCTTC. Looking up the rest from reference TRBV19 and TRBJ2-1 gives the full variable domain: DGGITQSPKYLFRKEGQNVTLSCEQNLNHDAMYWYRQDPGQGLRLIYYSQIVNDFQKGDIAEGYSVSREKKESFPLTVTSAQKNPTAFYLCASTWSGSRDEQFFGPGTRLTVL.

Concerning this clone: Other nucleotide sequences in the sample specify the same CDR3. The V call is TRBV7-3, the J call TRBJ2-1; tentatively, D is TRBD1 (6 bases). Per the germline V gene, CDR1 is SGHTA and CDR2 is FQGTGA. The CDR3 spans 14 residues. Trimming stripped 2 bases from V and 4 bases from J, with 9 bases between. This CDR3 reads CASSLGGGYNEQFF. The DNA for the CDR3 is TGTGCCAGCAGCTTAGGGGGCGGATACAATGAGCAGTTCTTC.

The rearrangement links TRBV5-6 to TRBJ2-6; D gene unclear. Germline loops: CDR1 SGHDT, CDR2 YYEEEE. The CDR3 contains 16 residues. The V end lost 3 bases, the J end lost 0 bases, and 10 bases lay between the germline ends. The CDR3 loop reads CASSSARSSGANVLTF. CDR3 DNA: TGTGCCAGCAGCTCAGCCCGAAGCTCTGGGGCCAACGTCCTGACTTTC.

Concerning this clone itself: Other DNA sequences in this specimen translate into the identical CDR3. The gene calls are TRBV18 and TRBJ1-3; possible D gene TRBD1, 6 bases. Looked up from germline, CDR1 is KGHSH and CDR2 is LQKENI. The CDR3 totals 13 residues. Trimming removed 3 bases at V and 4 bases at J, with 7 bases between. The CDR3: CASSPDRGNTIYF. CDR3 sequence (DNA): TGTGCCAGCTCACCGGACAGAGGAAACACCATATATTTT.

Details on this clone: Other DNA sequences in this sample translate to the same CDR3. This rearrangement joins TRBV9 to TRBJ2-7; D may be TRBD2 (5 bases). Trimming shortened V by 1 base and J by 0 bases, and 8 bases separated the two germline ends. The CDR3 sequence is 14 residues long. CDR1 SGDLS and CDR2 YYNGEE come from the germline V gene. The CDR3 DNA is TGTGCCAGCAGCGTAACGGGGAACTCCTACGAGCAGTACTTC. Protein: CASSVTGNSYEQYF.

V gene TRBV9 combines with J gene TRBJ1-1, with D perhaps TRBD1 (5 bases). The CDR3 is 16 residues long. Germline V gene sequence: CDR1 SGDLS, CDR2 YYNGEE. The V and J ends lost 4 bases and 1 base respectively, with 17 bases between them. The CDR3 here is CASSPNSDTRNTEAFF. DNA of the CDR3: TGTGCCAGCAGCCCTAATTCGGACACTAGGAACACTGAAGCTTTCTTT. Full variable domain (remainder filled in from reference TRBV9 and TRBJ1-1): DSGVTQTPKHLITATGQRVTLRCSPRSGDLSVYWYQQSLDQGLQFLIQYYNGEERAKGNILERFSAQQFPDLHSELNLSSLELGDSALYFCASSPNSDTRNTEAFFGQGTRLTVV.

This clone has only one observation. The genes are TRBV5-1 and TRBJ2-3; the match to TRBD1 covers 7 bases. Looked up from germline, CDR1 is SGHRS and CDR2 is YFSETQ. The CDR3 spans 14 residues. J gave up 4 bases and V 0 bases, and 2 bases lay outside the gene matches. The CDR3 protein is CASSLDQGADTQYF. DNA of the CDR3: TGCGCCAGCAGCTTGGACCAGGGGGCAGATACGCAGTATTTT. The whole variable domain, filled in from reference TRBV5-1 and TRBJ2-3, reads KAGVTQTPRYLIKTRGQQVTLSCSPISGHRSVSWYQQTPGQGLQFLFEYFSETQRNKGNFPGRFSGRQFSNSRSEMNVSTLELGDSALYLCASSLDQGADTQYFGPGTRLTVL.

Only a few counts were recorded for this clone. CDR3 sequence reads: CASRGQGKDGYTF. The DNA of the CDR3 is TGTGCCAGCAGGGGACAGGGGAAAGACGGCTACACCTTC. V gene TRBV2 combines with J gene TRBJ1-2; 10 bases align to TRBD1. The CDR3 has 13 amino acids. V shed 6 bases, J shed 8 bases, and the junction held 6 bases outside the gene matches. From germline, CDR1 is SNHLY and CDR2 FYNNEI.

The genes are TRBV4-1 and TRBJ2-5; tentatively, D is TRBD2 (5 bases). Between the trimmed V and J ends, which lost 0 bases and 7 bases, there was a span of 18 bases. The CDR3 consists of 16 residues. In germline, CDR1 is MGHRA, CDR2 YSYEKL. The CDR3 reads CASSQDSGRPSVTQYF. The DNA for the CDR3 is TGCGCCAGCAGCCAAGACTCGGGGAGACCTTCGGTGACCCAGTACTTC.

The chain couples TRBV9 to TRBJ2-7; 8 bases fit TRBD2. The CDR3 runs to 14 residues. Germline V gene data show CDR1 as SGDLS and CDR2 as YYNGEE. V shed 4 bases, J shed 1 base, and the junction held 4 bases outside the gene matches. DNA of the CDR3: TGTGCCAGCAGCCAGTCGGGGGGGTCCTACGAGCAGTACTTC. Translation: CASSQSGGSYEQYF.

The chain carries TRBV6-1 and TRBJ1-4; tentative D call: TRBD1 (6 bases). CDR3 length equals 14 residues. The V gene lost 8 bases and the J gene lost 5 bases, with 15 bases spanning the gap. Germline assignment: CDR1 MNHNS and CDR2 SASEGT. DNA of the CDR3: TGTGCCAGCCGGTTTAGGACAGACAATGAAAAACTGTTTTTT. As protein: CASRFRTDNEKLFF.

This clone was seen only a few times. Different DNA sequences within this sample yield the same CDR3. J is TRBJ1-1 and V is TRBV29-1, with D uncertain. The V end lost 6 bases, the J end lost 5 bases, and 10 bases lay between the germline ends. The CDR3 runs 11 residues. Per germline, CDR1 SQVTM and CDR2 ANQGSEA. The CDR3 nucleotides are TGCAGCGTAGGCACGGCTACTGAAGCTTTCTTT. Its protein product is CSVGTATEAFF.

The rearrangement uses TRBV11-2 and TRBJ2-7; D may be TRBD1 or TRBD2 (5 bases each). The V end lost 5 bases, the J end lost 2 bases, and 16 bases lay between the germline ends. The CDR3 is made up of 15 amino acids. CDR1 is SGHAT and CDR2 is FQNNGV in the germline V gene. The CDR3 DNA reads as TGTGCCAGCAGCCCTACCGGGACCCTACCCTACGAGCAGTACTTC. The encoded protein is CASSPTGTLPYEQYF.

The J gene is TRBJ1-4, the V gene TRBV5-4, with D uncertain. V shed 4 bases and J shed 5 bases, with 15 bases lying between them. Germline-derived CDR1 and CDR2 are SGHNT and YYREEE (reference sequence). The length of the CDR3 is 15 residues. CDR3 in DNA: TGTGCCAGCAGCCCCCGCGGGGAGGTCAATGAAAAACTGTTTTTT. Translation: CASSPRGEVNEKLFF.

Of note for this clone: Within the sample, other DNA sequences also encode this same CDR3. The chain uses TRBV28 and TRBJ2-7; D could derive from TRBD1 or TRBD2 (5 bases each). V was cut by 6 bases and J by 2 bases, with 14 bases left in between. Germline V gene lookup returns CDR1 MDHEN and CDR2 SYDVKM. This CDR3 contains 14 residues. The CDR3 DNA is TGTGCCAGCAGCCTCGTCCAGGGACCCTACGAGCAGTACTTC. Translating it yields CASSLVQGPYEQYF. Drawing the rest from reference TRBV28 and TRBJ2-7, the complete variable domain is DVKVTQSSRYLVKRTGEKVFLECVQDMDHENMFWYRQDPGLGLRLIYFSYDVKMKEKGDIPEGYSVSREKKERFSLILESASTNQTSMYLCASSLVQGPYEQYFGPGTRLTVT.

The rearrangement uses TRBV7-6 and TRBJ1-1; D might be TRBD1 (6 bases). The CDR3 has 16 residues. Germline lookup yields CDR1 SGHVS and CDR2 FNYEAQ. V dropped 6 bases and J dropped 1 base, with 18 bases sitting between them. The CDR3 reads CASSLPPGDGNTEAFF. As DNA, the CDR3 is TGTGCCAGCAGTTTACCCCCAGGGGATGGGAACACTGAAGCTTTCTTT.

The chain combines TRBV9 with TRBJ1-2, with D maybe TRBD1 (5 bases). Germline assignment: CDR1 SGDLS and CDR2 YYNGEE. Trimming took off 0 bases at V and 4 bases at J, with 10 bases between the two ends. CDR3 size: 14 residues. The CDR3 is CASSVVGGPYGYTF. Written as DNA, the CDR3 is TGTGCCAGCAGCGTAGTTGGGGGACCCTATGGCTACACCTTC.

The chain's CDR3 is CASSFQDGVGYEQYF. CDR3 DNA sequence: TGTGCCAGCAGCTTTCAAGACGGGGTGGGTTACGAGCAGTACTTC. This chain joins TRBV5-4 and TRBJ2-7; D might be TRBD2 (5 bases). Germline assignment: CDR1 SGHNT and CDR2 YYREEE (reference sequence). The CDR3 sequence is 15 residues long. V lost 2 bases to trimming and J lost 4 bases, with 16 bases between them.

This clone occurred once. The rearrangement uses TRBV11-2 and TRBJ2-1; no definite D call. V lost 5 bases, J lost 8 bases, and 13 bases lay in between. Per the germline V gene, CDR1 is SGHAT and CDR2 is FQNNGV. CDR3 size: 13 residues. The CDR3 sequence: CASSPLAIHEQFF. The CDR3 coding sequence is TGTGCCAGCAGCCCCTTAGCAATCCATGAGCAGTTCTTC.